Presented here are 25 T cell receptor beta chains from one specimen sequenced in a study of T cells after yellow fever vaccination. Via MiXCR, TCRdb re-called the 5' RACE reads, giving one row per CDR3 protein. The data hold more than 350,000 distinct CDR3 sequences, with roughly 10% observed a single time. Sample: PBMCs, taken on the day of the first yellow fever vaccination. These receptor sequences come from a man aged 18-30 years who received the YFV17D yellow fever vaccine.

The chain combines TRBV6-1 with TRBJ2-2; tentative D call: TRBD1 (5 bases). CDR1 is MNHNS, CDR2 SASEGT, per germline. This CDR3 is built from 13 residues. Trimming took 4 bases from V and 6 from J, leaving 9 bases between them. The CDR3 sequence: CASSGGIPGELFF. The DNA for the CDR3 is TGTGCCAGCAGTGGGGGCATTCCCGGGGAGCTGTTTTTT.

This clonotype has a count of ten or more. The chain has TRBV7-9 and TRBJ1-4; tentatively, D is TRBD1 (5 bases). Trimming took off 8 bases at V and 5 bases at J, with 12 bases between the two ends. Per the germline V gene, CDR1 is SEHNR and CDR2 is FQNEAQ (reference sequence). CDR3 size: 13 residues. CDR3 DNA sequence: TGTGCCAGCGGGTGGGGCTCAAATGAAAAACTGTTTTTT. Translating gives CASGWGSNEKLFF.

This clonotype was detected a few times. The rearrangement links TRBV4-1 to TRBJ2-2, with 10 bases matching TRBD2. Looked up from germline, CDR1 is MGHRA and CDR2 is YSYEKL. Germline trimming cut 3 bases from V and 1 base from J; bases unmatched to any gene: 2. The CDR3 consists of 16 residues. The CDR3 DNA is TGCGCCAGCAGCCACGGACTAGCGGTGAACACCGGGGAGCTGTTTTTT. Protein product: CASSHGLAVNTGELFF.

CDR3 nucleotide sequence: TGTGCCACCCGGACGGGCATGGAAAAACTGTTTTTT. Translation gives CATRTGMEKLFF. The chain couples TRBV7-9 to TRBJ1-4; D unresolved. CDR1 is SEHNR and CDR2 is FQNEAQ in the germline V gene (reference sequence). V lost 10 bases and J lost 8, with 14 bases in between. The CDR3 consists of 12 residues.

This clonotype appeared a few times. J is TRBJ1-2 and V is TRBV6-5; no clear D. V was shortened by 0 bases and J by 1 base, with 12 bases between the two germline ends. Germline-derived CDR1 and CDR2 are MNHEY and SVGAGI. The CDR3 has 16 amino acids. The CDR3 sequence: CASSYSTGVLNYGYTF. CDR3 nucleotide sequence: TGTGCCAGCAGTTACTCGACTGGGGTTCTTAACTATGGCTACACCTTC.

This clonotype has more than one count but fewer than ten. CDR3 amino acids: CASSYQGEPGNTIYF. The CDR3 DNA sequence: TGTGCCAGCAGTTACCAGGGCGAGCCTGGAAACACCATATATTTT. The J gene is TRBJ1-3, the V gene TRBV6-5; maybe TRBD1 (5 bases). Germline CDR1 MNHEY, CDR2 SVGAGI. V was trimmed by 2 bases and J by 2 bases, leaving 10 bases between them. The CDR3 contains 15 residues.

This clonotype was found a few times. The chain uses TRBV7-9 and TRBJ2-7, with a weak D call TRBD1 (6 bases). V gave up 3 bases and J gave up 2 bases, with 14 bases separating them. CDR3 size: 15 residues. Germline V lookup: CDR1 SEHNR, CDR2 FQNEAQ (reference sequence). CDR3 in amino acids: CASSLVTGNPYEQYF. CDR3 DNA: TGTGCCAGCAGCTTGGTGACAGGTAACCCCTACGAGCAGTACTTC.

The chain is built from TRBV6-2 or TRBV6-3 and TRBJ2-1; the D gene could be TRBD1 or TRBD2 (5 bases each). Germline V CDR1 and CDR2: MNHEY, SVGEGT. V was cut by 6 bases and J by 0 bases, with 27 bases left in between. The CDR3 contains 20 residues. Here the CDR3 DNA reads TGTGCCAGCAGGCCCCATTCCGGGACGGTCCACTCCAGCTCCTACAATGAGCAGTTCTTC. This translates into CASRPHSGTVHSSSYNEQFF.

The chain recombines TRBV6-6 with TRBJ2-7; 11 bases match TRBD1. J gave up 6 bases and V 8 bases, and 6 bases lay outside the gene matches. The length of the CDR3 is 13 residues. In germline, CDR1 is MNHNY, CDR2 SVGAGI (reference sequence). CDR3 amino acids: CASGGQGALEQYV. For the CDR3, the DNA is TGTGCCAGCGGTGGACAGGGGGCCCTCGAGCAGTACGTC.

The chain links TRBV4-3 to TRBJ2-3, with D perhaps given as TRBD1 or TRBD2 (5 bases each). This CDR3 has 16 residues. CDR1 and CDR2 (germline): LGHNA, YSLEER. CDR3 sequence: CVSSQDPPDEGDTQYF. In nucleotides, the CDR3 is TGCGTGAGCAGCCAAGATCCTCCAGATGAGGGGGATACGCAGTATTTT.

This clonotype turned up a few times. The rearrangement uses TRBV12-5 and TRBJ2-7; 7 bases align to TRBD2. Losses at the gene ends were 2 bases for V and 0 bases for J; bases not matched to a gene: 4. Germline CDR1 and CDR2: LGHNT and FRNRAP. CDR3 length: 15 amino acids. In DNA, the CDR3 is TGTGCTAGTGGTTTGTCCGGGGAGGGCTCCTACGAGCAGTACTTC. It encodes CASGLSGEGSYEQYF.

The chain couples TRBV12-3 or TRBV12-4 to TRBJ2-1, with TRBD1 matching 9 bases. V lost 6 bases, J lost 9 bases, and 12 bases stayed unmatched. The CDR3 loop spans 15 amino acids. As DNA, the CDR3 is TGTGCCAGCAGCCCCCGGGACAGGGTAGGCGGTGAGCAGTTCTTC. This gives the protein CASSPRDRVGGEQFF.

This chain links TRBV7-8 with TRBJ1-2, with TRBD1 matching over 7 bases. CDR3 size: 16 residues. Losses at the gene ends were 5 bases for V and 4 bases for J; bases not matched to a gene: 13. Germline V CDR1 and CDR2: SGHVS, FQNEAQ. CDR3 sequence: CASSHNSGGPSYGYTF. The CDR3 DNA sequence: TGTGCCAGCAGCCATAATTCAGGGGGTCCTAGCTATGGCTACACCTTC.

The gene calls are TRBV30 and TRBJ2-3; TRBD2 aligns across 11 bases. This CDR3 is built from 16 residues. CDR1 GTSNPN and CDR2 SVGIG come from the germline V gene (reference sequence). V lost 1 base and J lost 4; bases outside the gene matches: 7. CDR3 DNA: TGTGCCTGGAGTGGGGGACTAGCGGCGCCCGCAGATACGCAGTATTTT. Translation gives CAWSGGLAAPADTQYF.

This clonotype came up a few times. The rearrangement links TRBV7-6 to TRBJ2-7; D is possibly TRBD1 or TRBD2 (6 bases each). CDR1 and CDR2 from the germline V gene are SGHVS and FNYEAQ. Between the trimmed V and J ends, which lost 5 bases and 0 bases, there was a span of 14 bases. The CDR3 has 15 residues. CDR3: CASSPHGGTSYEQYF. CDR3 coding DNA: TGTGCCAGCAGCCCCCACGGGGGCACCTCCTACGAGCAGTACTTC. Drawing the rest from reference TRBV7-6 and TRBJ2-7, the complete variable domain is GAGVSQSPRYKVTKRGQDVALRCDPISGHVSLYWYRQALGQGPEFLTYFNYEAQQDKSGLPNDRFSAERPEGSISTLTIQRTEQRDSAMYRCASSPHGGTSYEQYFGPGTRLTVT.

Only a few counts were recorded for this clonotype. The chain joins TRBV6-5 to TRBJ2-1, with 8 bases aligning to TRBD1. The CDR3 is 15 amino acids. After removal of 2 bases from V and 4 bases from J, the junction contained 4 bases not matched to a gene. The germline gives CDR1 MNHEY, CDR2 SVGAGI. Here the CDR3 DNA reads TGTGCCAGCAGTTACAAAGGACAGGGATACAATGAGCAGTTCTTC. Protein: CASSYKGQGYNEQFF.

V and J are TRBV4-3 and TRBJ2-3; the D gene is possibly TRBD1 (5 bases). Germline loops: CDR1 LGHNA, CDR2 YSLEER. The CDR3 spans 16 residues. V lost 0 bases and J lost 2, with 12 bases in between. The chain's CDR3 is CASSQDWQGITDTQYF. The CDR3 nucleotides are TGCGCCAGCAGCCAAGATTGGCAGGGAATCACAGATACGCAGTATTTT.

The rearrangement joins TRBV20-1 to TRBJ2-3; the D is unclear. This CDR3 spans 14 amino acids. V lost 0 bases and J 4 bases, leaving 11 bases between the germline ends. Looked up from germline, CDR1 is DFQATT and CDR2 is SNEGSKA (reference sequence). The CDR3 nucleotides are TGCAGTGCTAGAGATCGAACCTCCCCAGATACGCAGTATTTT. It yields the protein CSARDRTSPDTQYF.

The gene calls are TRBV6-5 and TRBJ2-7; a possible D gene is TRBD1 (6 bases). V was pared by 0 bases and J by 2 bases, with 8 bases between. Per the germline V gene, CDR1 is MNHEY and CDR2 is SVGAGI. This CDR3 comprises 14 residues. Here the CDR3 DNA reads TGTGCCAGCAGTTACTCACAGGGCGCCTACGAGCAGTACGTC. Residues: CASSYSQGAYEQYV.

This clonotype was seen ten or more times. V usage is TRBV9 and J usage is TRBJ2-3; 14 nucleotides align to TRBD2. In germline, CDR1 is SGDLS, CDR2 YYNGEE. This CDR3 contains 18 residues. After removal of 3 bases from V and 2 bases from J, the junction contained 8 bases not matched to a gene. The CDR3 loop is CASSAPGTSGGITDTQYF. CDR3 DNA: TGTGCCAGCAGCGCCCCCGGGACTAGCGGGGGAATCACAGATACGCAGTATTTT.

The rearrangement uses TRBV20-1 and TRBJ1-1; 7 bases agree with TRBD1. CDR1 is DFQATT and CDR2 is SNEGSKA in the germline V gene (reference sequence). This CDR3 has 15 amino acids. Unmatched junction bases numbered 7, after V lost 0 bases and J lost 3 bases. This CDR3 is CSARDRVRGDTEAFF. CDR3 sequence (DNA): TGCAGTGCTAGAGATCGCGTCAGGGGGGACACTGAAGCTTTCTTT.

The rearrangement links TRBV7-2 to TRBJ2-4; D uncertain. The CDR3 has 15 residues. With 5 bases removed from V and 0 bases from J, the gap between germline ends came to 11 bases. Germline CDR1 SGHTA, CDR2 FQGNSA. This chain's CDR3 is CASSPPLLAKNIQYF. The DNA for the CDR3 is TGTGCCAGCAGCCCCCCTCTCCTAGCCAAAAACATTCAGTACTTC.

The chain has TRBV6-5 and TRBJ2-7; possible D gene TRBD2, 6 bases. The CDR3 is made up of 16 amino acids. The germline gives CDR1 MNHEY, CDR2 SVGAGI. V was clipped by 0 bases and J by 2 bases, with 14 bases between them. The CDR3: CASSYSSDGEAYEQYF. CDR3 nucleotide sequence: TGTGCCAGCAGTTACTCGAGTGACGGGGAGGCCTACGAGCAGTACTTC.

V gene TRBV20-1 combines with J gene TRBJ1-1; 7 nucleotides match TRBD1. Germline assignment: CDR1 DFQATT and CDR2 SNEGSKA (reference sequence). The CDR3 runs 15 residues. Trimming took 2 bases from V and 0 from J; bases not matched to a gene: 6. CDR3 protein: CSARPFRGLNTEAFF. DNA for the CDR3: TGCAGTGCTAGACCATTTAGGGGGCTGAACACTGAAGCTTTCTTT.

Ten or more counts support this clonotype. The chain combines TRBV7-8 with TRBJ2-5; a weak D match, TRBD1 (5 bases). V was clipped by 6 bases and J by 3 bases, with 17 bases between them. Germline V lookup: CDR1 SGHVS, CDR2 FQNEAQ. CDR3 length: 15 residues. The CDR3 sequence: CASSQMGQGEETQYF. Here the CDR3 DNA reads TGTGCCAGCAGTCAGATGGGGCAGGGCGAAGAGACCCAGTACTTC.